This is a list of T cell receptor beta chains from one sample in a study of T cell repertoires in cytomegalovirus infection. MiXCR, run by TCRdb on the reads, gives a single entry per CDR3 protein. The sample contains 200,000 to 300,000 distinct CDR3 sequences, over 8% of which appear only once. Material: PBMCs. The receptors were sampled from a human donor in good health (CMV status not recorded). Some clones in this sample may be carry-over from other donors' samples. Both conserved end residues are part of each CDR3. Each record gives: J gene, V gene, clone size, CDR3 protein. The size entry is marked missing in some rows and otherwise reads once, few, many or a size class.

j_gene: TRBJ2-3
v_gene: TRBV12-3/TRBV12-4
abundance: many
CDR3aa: CASSSMAGGRADTQYF

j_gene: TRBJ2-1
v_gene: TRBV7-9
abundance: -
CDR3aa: CASHYETIGEQFF

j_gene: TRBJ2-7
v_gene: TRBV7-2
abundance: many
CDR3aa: CASSPGTGLRWQYF

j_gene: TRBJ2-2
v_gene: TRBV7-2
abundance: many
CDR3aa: CASSPVDRWRGLFF

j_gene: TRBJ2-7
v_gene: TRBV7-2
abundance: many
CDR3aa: CASSLVGGGLYEQYF

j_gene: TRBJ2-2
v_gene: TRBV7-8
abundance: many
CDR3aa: CASSSDRGFAGELFF

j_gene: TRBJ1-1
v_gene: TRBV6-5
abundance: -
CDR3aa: CASAPLSSRTEAFF

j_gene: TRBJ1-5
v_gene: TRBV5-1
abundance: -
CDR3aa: CASSFVGSTSNQPQHF

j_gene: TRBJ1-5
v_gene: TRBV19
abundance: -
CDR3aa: CASSRDAGSDQPQHF

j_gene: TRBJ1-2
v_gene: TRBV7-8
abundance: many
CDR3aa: CASSNRGGRGYTF

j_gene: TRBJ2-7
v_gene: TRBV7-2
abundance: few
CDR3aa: CASSLGSGTGAYEQYF

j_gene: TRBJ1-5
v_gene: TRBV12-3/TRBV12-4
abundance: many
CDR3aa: CASSLAGSRANQPQHF

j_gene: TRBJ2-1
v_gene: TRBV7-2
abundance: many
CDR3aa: CASSLIKDIHEQFF

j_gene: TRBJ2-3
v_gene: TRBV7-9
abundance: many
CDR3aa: CASSTRDWKSDTQYF

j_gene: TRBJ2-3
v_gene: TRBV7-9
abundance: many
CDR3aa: CASSPPVRSTDTQYF

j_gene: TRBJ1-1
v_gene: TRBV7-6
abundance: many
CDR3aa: CASTSSVQGLNTEAFF

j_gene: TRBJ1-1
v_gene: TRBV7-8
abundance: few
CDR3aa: CASSPSFTEAFF

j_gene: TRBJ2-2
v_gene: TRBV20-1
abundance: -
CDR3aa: CSASSHRLAGGPGELFF

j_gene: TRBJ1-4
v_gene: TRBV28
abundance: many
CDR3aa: CASSLWGTGSNEKLFF

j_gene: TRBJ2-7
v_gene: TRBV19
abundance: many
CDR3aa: CASSISSGVVYEQYF

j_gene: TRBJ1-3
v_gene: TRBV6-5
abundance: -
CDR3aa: CASSYSPDSGNTIYF

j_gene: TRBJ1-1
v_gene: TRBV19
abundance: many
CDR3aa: CASSISGKNTEAFF

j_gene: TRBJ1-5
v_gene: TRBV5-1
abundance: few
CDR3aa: CASSTGQSGQPQHF

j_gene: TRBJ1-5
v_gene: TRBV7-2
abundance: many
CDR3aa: CASSQTGVQPQHF

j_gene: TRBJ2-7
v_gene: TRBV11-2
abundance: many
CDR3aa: CASSLSSGGAYEQYF

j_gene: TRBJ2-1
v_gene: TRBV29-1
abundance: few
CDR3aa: CSVEKGGTYNEQFF

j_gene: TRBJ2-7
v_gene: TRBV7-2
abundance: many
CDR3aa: CASTRSGTRPGEQYF

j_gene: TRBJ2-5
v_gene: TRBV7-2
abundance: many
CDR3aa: CASSQTGAAVETQYF

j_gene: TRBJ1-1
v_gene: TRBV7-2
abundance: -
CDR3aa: CASSRRPQGATEAFF

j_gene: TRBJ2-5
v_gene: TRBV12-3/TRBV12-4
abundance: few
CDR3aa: CATTKGETQYF

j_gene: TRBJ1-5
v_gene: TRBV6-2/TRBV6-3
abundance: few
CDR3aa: CANPDISGLGPQHF

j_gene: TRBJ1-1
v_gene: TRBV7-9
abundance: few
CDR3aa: CASSLDVWGMNTEAFF

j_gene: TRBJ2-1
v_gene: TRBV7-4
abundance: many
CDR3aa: CASSSGLAGDEQFF